A selection of T cell receptor beta chains follows, all from one sample in a study of blood T cell repertoires in COVID-19. TCRdb's table, derived via immunoSEQ multiplex PCR, lists solely in-frame clones and lacks some. In the table there are around 120,000 clones, about 77% of which are singletons. Sequencing was done on a sample of peripheral blood. The receptors shown here come from a human donor in a cohort sampled during active COVID-19. Both conserved end residues are part of each CDR3. The D gene is left open where the match is weak. Clone size is stated in some rows and not others, as once, few, many or a class when expanded.

v_call	clone_size	d_call	j_call	cdr3_nt	cdr3_aa
TRBV5-1	NA	TRBD2	TRBJ2-1	TGCGCCAGCAGCTTGCCGGGGGGGCCATTAGATGAGCAGTTCTTC	CASSLPGGPLDEQFF
TRBV7-2	few	NA	TRBJ1-1	TGTGCCAGCAGCTTAGTAGGGAGGACTGAAGCTTTCTTT	CASSLVGRTEAFF
TRBV5-8	NA	TRBD1	TRBJ2-3	TGTGCCAGCAGCTTGGAGAATGTTGGGACAGGGTCCCTGGATACGCAGTATTTT	CASSLENVGTGSLDTQYF
TRBV5-1	once	NA	TRBJ2-7	TGCGCCAGCAGCTCCCGGGGGGCGGGGGCCTACGAGCAGTACTTC	CASSSRGAGAYEQYF
TRBV28	NA	TRBD2	TRBJ2-3	TGTGCCAGCAGTGTAGGCAGCGGGATTCATAGGGATACGCAGTATTTT	CASSVGSGIHRDTQYF
TRBV7-2	NA	TRBD2	TRBJ2-5	TGTGCCAGCAGCTTACAGCGGGGGGGAACAAACCAAGAGACCCAGTACTTC	CASSLQRGGTNQETQYF
TRBV5-6	NA	TRBD1	TRBJ2-7	TGTGCCAGCAGCTTACCAGGGGGATTATCCTACGAGCAGTACTTC	CASSLPGGLSYEQYF
TRBV24-1	NA	TRBD1	TRBJ1-2	TGTGCCACCAGTGATCACAGGGGTGATGGCTACACCTTC	CATSDHRGDGYTF
TRBV9	NA	TRBD2	TRBJ2-7	TGTGCCAGCAGTTCCTCCATAGCGGGAGCGGGCGAGCAGTACTTC	CASSSSIAGAGEQYF
TRBV7-2	NA	TRBD2	TRBJ2-3	TGTGCCAGCAGTCCCGGGGGGAGCACAGATACGCAGTATTTT	CASSPGGSTDTQYF
TRBV5-4	once	NA	TRBJ2-7	TGTGCCAGCAGCTTTCGAAATCAGTACGAGCAGTACTTC	CASSFRNQYEQYF
TRBV19	NA	NA	TRBJ1-1	TGTGCCAGTAGTATAGTCGAGTTCACTGAAGCTTTCTTT	CASSIVEFTEAFF
TRBV2	NA	TRBD1	TRBJ2-5	TGTGCCAGCAGTGTGGACAGGGCGGAGACCCAGTACTTC	CASSVDRAETQYF
TRBV19	once	TRBD2	TRBJ2-1	TGTGCCAGTTTTAAGCGGGAGGGCCCCTCCTACAATGAGCAGTTCTTC	CASFKREGPSYNEQFF
TRBV3-1/TRBV3-2	NA	TRBD1	TRBJ2-5	TGTGCCAGCAGCCAGCCCGGGACAGGGATCCAAGAGACCCAGTACTTC	CASSQPGTGIQETQYF
TRBV7-6	once	NA	TRBJ1-5	TGTGCCAGCAGTCTGGGGGCAGCCGGCAATCAGCCCCAGCATTTT	CASSLGAAGNQPQHF
TRBV6-2/TRBV6-3	NA	TRBD2	TRBJ2-1	TGTGCCAGCAGTTACTCACCCGGGACTAGCGGGAACTCCTACAATGAGCAGTTCTTC	CASSYSPGTSGNSYNEQFF
TRBV7-2	NA	TRBD1	TRBJ1-2	TGTGCCAGCAGCTTCACGGGACAGGGGTTAGGTGGCTACACCTTC	CASSFTGQGLGGYTF
TRBV5-5	few	NA	TRBJ2-5	TGTGCCAGCAGCTTAATCGGAGGGGAGACCCAGTACTTC	CASSLIGGETQYF
TRBV5-1	few	NA	TRBJ2-5	TGCGCCAGCAGCTTGGGCCGGGTCCAAGAGACCCAGTACTTC	CASSLGRVQETQYF
TRBV4-2	NA	NA	TRBJ1-5	TGTGCCAGCAGCAAGTTGAGGGATCAGCCCCAGCATTTT	CASSKLRDQPQHF
TRBV10-3	NA	TRBD2	TRBJ2-1	TGTGCCATCAGTGAGCCGGGAAGCGGGAAATACAATGAGCAGTTCTTC	CAISEPGSGKYNEQFF
TRBV10-1	NA	NA	TRBJ2-5	TGCGCCAGCATCCCCGGACAGAGCCAAGAGACCCAGTACTTC	CASIPGQSQETQYF
TRBV3-1/TRBV3-2	NA	TRBD1	TRBJ2-1	TGTGCCAGCAGCCAATCCCCAGTAAAGGGACAGGGTGCTTACAATGAGCAGTTCTTC	CASSQSPVKGQGAYNEQFF
TRBV6-5	NA	TRBD1	TRBJ2-1	TGTGCCAGCTTTATCTCGAGGACAGGCTACAATGAGCAGTTCTTC	CASFISRTGYNEQFF
TRBV25-1	NA	TRBD1	TRBJ1-4	TGTGCCAGCCGTGACAGGGTGATTGAAAAACTGTTTTTT	CASRDRVIEKLFF
TRBV30	NA	NA	TRBJ1-3	TGTGCCTGGAGATACTCAGGAAACACCATATATTTT	CAWRYSGNTIYF